These 9 T cell receptor beta chains were sequenced from one sample in a study of breast tumors, draining lymph nodes, adjacent tissues (dated by TCRdb to between 2015 and 2016). Library preparation was by multiplex PCR. The sample was run on an Illumina HiSeq 2000. Using fastp trimming at Q25 and MiXCR clonotype assembly, TCRdb reanalyzed the public sequencing data and kept in-frame beta chains. Every CDR3 protein is listed once, alongside the most common genes and DNA of its rows. The table for this sample lists 20,000 to 25,000 distinct CDR3 sequences; 64% of them were counted only once. The top ten hold under 25% of the sample. Sequenced sample: tumor-adjacent breast tissue. All receptors come from a female donor with breast cancer. Some clones in this sample may be carry-over from other donors' samples.

This sequence joins TRBV24-1 and TRBJ2-5; no reliable D call. Deletions cut 4 bases from V and 5 bases from J, with 16 bases between. The CDR3 runs 15 residues. CDR1 KGHDR and CDR2 SFDVKD come from the germline V gene. The CDR3 bases are TGTGCCACCAGTGACCCCCGGAACGTGATGGAGACCCAGTACTTC. Translated, it gives CATSDPRNVMETQYF.

This clonotype is labeled as medium-sized (0.01 to 0.1%). V gene TRBV19 combines with J gene TRBJ2-7; TRBD2 aligns across 12 bases. CDR3 length equals 17 residues. Losses at the gene ends were 5 bases for V and 1 base for J; bases not matched to a gene: 9. The germline gives CDR1 LNHDA, CDR2 SQIVND (reference sequence). CDR3 DNA sequence: TGTGCCAGTAGTTCACTAGCGGGAGGCGACACTTCCTACGAGCAGTACTTC. As protein: CASSSLAGGDTSYEQYF.

This clonotype occurred once. CDR3 protein: CASSQGDYGYTF. Written as DNA, the CDR3 is TGTGCCAGCAGCCAGGGTGACTATGGCTACACCTTC. The V gene is TRBV3-1, the J gene TRBJ1-2; D unclear. CDR3 length: 12 residues. Germline V CDR1 and CDR2: LGHDT, YNNKEL (reference sequence). Trimming removed 3 bases from V and 3 bases from J, with 5 bases in between. The full variable domain, completed using reference TRBV3-1 and TRBJ1-2, is DTAVSQTPKYLVTQMGNDKSIKCEQNLGHDTMYWYKQDSKKFLKIMFSYNNKELIINETVPNRFSPKSPDKAHLNLHINSLELGDSAVYFCASSQGDYGYTFGSGTRLTVV.

This clonotype was counted at least ten times. Mismatch with germline at one junction end may stem from a read error. Written as DNA, the CDR3 is TGTGCCGGCAGCTTAGTTTCGACCCCCGGGAATGAGCAGTTCTTC. This gives the protein CAGSLVSTPGNEQFF. The chain couples TRBV11-3 to TRBJ2-1; D is ambiguous. This CDR3 is built from 15 residues. The germline CDR1 and CDR2 sequences are SGHNT and YENEEA.

The chain carries TRBV24-1 and TRBJ2-7, with D unresolved. Per the germline V gene, CDR1 is KGHDR and CDR2 is SFDVKD. Trimming cost V 3 bases and J 1 base, with 9 bases left between them. This CDR3 contains 14 residues. This CDR3 is CATSDTGLSYEQYF. The DNA of the CDR3 is TGTGCCACCAGTGATACGGGCCTTTCCTACGAGCAGTACTTC.

This clonotype was seen once. V usage is TRBV9 and J usage is TRBJ2-2; no clear D. In germline, CDR1 is SGDLS, CDR2 YYNGEE. Trimming removed 0 bases at V and 3 bases at J, with 15 bases between. This CDR3 is 17 amino acids long. The CDR3 coding sequence is TGTGCCAGCAGCGTAGGGATAAGGGTTGTGGACACCGGGGAGCTGTTTTTT. This translates into CASSVGIRVVDTGELFF. Variable domain in full (rest from reference TRBV9 and TRBJ2-2): DSGVTQTPKHLITATGQRVTLRCSPRSGDLSVYWYQQSLDQGLQFLIQYYNGEERAKGNILERFSAQQFPDLHSELNLSSLELGDSALYFCASSVGIRVVDTGELFFGEGSRLTVL.

The gene calls are TRBV29-1 and TRBJ1-4; 7 nucleotides align to TRBD1. The CDR3 spans 15 residues. Germline V gives CDR1 SQVTM, CDR2 ANQGSEA. Losses at the gene ends were 7 bases for V and 3 bases for J; bases not matched to a gene: 11. DNA for the CDR3: TGCAGCGGTCTTTTTACAGGGGATGCTAATGAAAAACTGTTTTTT. It specifies CSGLFTGDANEKLFF.

The rearrangement uses TRBV7-9 and TRBJ2-2; D is unresolved. CDR1 is SEHNR and CDR2 is FQNEAQ in the germline V gene (reference sequence). This CDR3 is built from 14 residues. V lost 4 bases and J lost 0, with 6 bases in between. CDR3 bases: TGTGCCAGCAGCTCCAGAGCGAACACCGGGGAGCTGTTTTTT. This gives the protein CASSSRANTGELFF.

By sample share, this clonotype is medium-sized. The chain employs TRBV18 and TRBJ1-3; TRBD1 is a possible D gene (5 bases). The CDR3 is 15 residues long. The germline CDR1 and CDR2 sequences are KGHSH and LQKENI. V lost 4 bases to trimming and J lost 0 bases, with 10 bases between them. The CDR3 loop is CASSRGGSSGNTIYF. CDR3 in DNA: TGTGCCAGCTCACGGGGCGGATCCTCTGGAAACACCATATATTTT.